The 24 T cell receptor beta chains presented below share a single source sample, sequenced in a study of blood T cell repertoires in COVID-19. TCRdb keeps only in-frame clones here, not all; method: immunoSEQ multiplex PCR. Of roughly 320,000 clones listed, just under 90% were seen once; the top ten hold approximately 6.5%. Specimen: peripheral blood. The receptors come from a woman in her forties or fifties with COVID-19, enrolled during active disease.

The chain links TRBV13 to TRBJ1-2, with D possibly TRBD1 on 6 matching bases. CDR3 size: 17 residues. Deletions cut 0 bases from V and 2 bases from J, with 16 bases between. Germline loops: CDR1 PRHDT, CDR2 FYEKMQ (reference sequence). CDR3 sequence (DNA): TGTGCCAGCAGCTTAGGCGTAAAACAGGGTCACAACTATGGCTACACCTTC. As protein: CASSLGVKQGHNYGYTF.

This sequence joins TRBV6-5 and TRBJ2-2; possible D gene TRBD1, 6 bases. The CDR3 consists of 13 residues. Germline V gene lookup returns CDR1 MNHEY and CDR2 SVGAGI. The V end lost 6 bases, the J end lost 5 bases, and 10 bases lay between the germline ends. CDR3 region: CASSTGKTGELFF. DNA for the CDR3: TGTGCCAGCAGCACAGGGAAAACCGGGGAGCTGTTTTTT.

This chain links TRBV6-2 or TRBV6-3 with TRBJ1-6; D ambiguous. This CDR3 is built from 17 residues. Germline assignment: CDR1 MNHEY and CDR2 SVGEGT. Between the trimmed V and J ends, which lost 2 bases and 0 bases, there was a span of 11 bases. The CDR3 reads CASSYPPGSSYNSPLHF. DNA of the CDR3: TGTGCCAGCAGTTACCCGCCCGGGAGCTCCTATAATTCACCCCTCCACTTT.

This clone has more than one count but fewer than ten. The chain recombines TRBV11-2 with TRBJ1-1, with no clear D. The germline gives CDR1 SGHAT, CDR2 FQNNGV. The CDR3 totals 12 residues. The ends were cut back, 1 base at V and 8 bases at J, with 8 bases in the middle. CDR3 in DNA: TGTGCCAGCAGCTTAGGTGATAGAGAAGCTTTCTTT. Translation: CASSLGDREAFF.

The chain links TRBV9 to TRBJ1-4; 12 nucleotides line up with TRBD1. There are 17 residues in the CDR3. V lost 0 bases and J lost 6; bases outside the gene matches: 6. Germline CDR1 reads SGDLS; CDR2 reads YYNGEE. The CDR3 DNA is TGTGCCAGCAGCGTAGTGGGACAGGGGGCGCGGTATGAAAAACTGTTTTTT. This encodes CASSVVGQGARYEKLFF. Together with reference TRBV9 and TRBJ1-4, the CDR3 gives the full variable domain: DSGVTQTPKHLITATGQRVTLRCSPRSGDLSVYWYQQSLDQGLQFLIQYYNGEERAKGNILERFSAQQFPDLHSELNLSSLELGDSALYFCASSVVGQGARYEKLFFGSGTQLSVL.

This rearrangement joins TRBV18 to TRBJ1-1; D is possibly TRBD1 (6 bases). Germline V gene data show CDR1 as KGHSH and CDR2 as LQKENI. The CDR3 is 15 residues long. Trimming left V 6 bases short and J 4 bases short, with 18 bases between. The CDR3 DNA sequence: TGTGCCAGCTCCGAAGGGCCCCAGGGGAGCACTGAAGCTTTCTTT. As protein: CASSEGPQGSTEAFF.

The genes are TRBV28 and TRBJ1-3; D possibly corresponds to TRBD1 (6 bases). Trimming took off 7 bases at V and 4 bases at J, with 11 bases between the two ends. Germline V gives CDR1 MDHEN, CDR2 SYDVKM. This CDR3 contains 13 residues. The CDR3 reads CASIRTVGNTIYF. The DNA for the CDR3 is TGTGCCAGCATTCGGACAGTCGGAAACACCATATATTTT.

The rearrangement uses TRBV29-1 and TRBJ1-1, with TRBD1 matching over 7 bases. The length of the CDR3 is 13 residues. The trim removed 8 bases at V and 5 bases at J, leaving 11 bases unmatched. Germline CDR1 and CDR2: SQVTM and ANQGSEA. The chain's CDR3 is CSFGRGRSTEAFF. The DNA of the CDR3 is TGCAGCTTCGGAAGGGGGCGGAGTACTGAAGCTTTCTTT.

DNA of the CDR3: TGTGCCAGCAGCTTCGGGATAGGCGGGAGTTTCGACAAAAACATTCAGTACTTC. It translates to CASSFGIGGSFDKNIQYF. The V and J genes are TRBV5-8 and TRBJ2-4; TRBD2 agrees at 7 bases. With 2 bases clipped from V and 3 bases from J, the junction kept 14 bases outside the gene matches. The CDR3 consists of 18 residues. Germline loops: CDR1 SGHTS, CDR2 YDEGEE.

This sequence joins TRBV7-8 and TRBJ2-5; 9 positions match TRBD2. V lost 4 bases to trimming and J lost 5 bases; unmatched junction nucleotides: 14. This CDR3 region has 17 residues. The germline CDR1 and CDR2 sequences are SGHVS and FQNEAQ. The CDR3 nucleotides read TGTGCCAGCAGCTCCTTTTGGTTAGCGGGAGTAGGGGAGACCCAGTACTTC. Its translation: CASSSFWLAGVGETQYF.

The V call is TRBV21-1, the J call TRBJ2-7; TRBD2 reflects the table's D call only, with no check against the DNA. TRBV21-1 is a listed pseudogene. The length of the CDR3 is 18 residues. CDR3 sequence: CASSKPRFPRASSYEQYF. The CDR3 DNA sequence: TGTGCCAGCAGCAAGCCCCGCTTTCCGCGCGCTTCCTCCTACGAGCAGTACTTC.

This chain uses TRBV11-3 with TRBJ2-3; D is uncertain. Germline loops: CDR1 SGHNT, CDR2 YENEEA. CDR3 size: 13 residues. With 2 bases removed from V and 5 bases from J, the gap between germline ends came to 8 bases. CDR3 DNA: TGTGCCAGCAGCTTAAGTCCGGGAGATACGCAGTATTTT. Translated: CASSLSPGDTQYF.

The chain carries TRBV6-1 and TRBJ2-5; 9 bases are shared with TRBD1. CDR1 and CDR2 (germline): MNHNS, SASEGT. Unmatched junction bases numbered 7, after V lost 2 bases and J lost 6 bases. CDR3 size: 15 residues. The CDR3 is CASSEWDRDEQTQYF. The CDR3 coding sequence is TGTGCCAGCAGTGAATGGGACAGGGATGAACAGACCCAGTACTTC.

The chain is built from TRBV6-5 and TRBJ1-1; D ambiguous. The germline CDR1 and CDR2 sequences are MNHEY and SVGAGI. This CDR3 is built from 13 residues. Trimming removed 6 bases at V and 4 bases at J, with 12 bases between. The CDR3: CASRTREPTEAFF. CDR3 coding DNA: TGTGCCAGCAGGACCCGGGAGCCCACTGAAGCTTTCTTT.

The chain has TRBV5-6 and TRBJ2-5, with 11 bases lining up with TRBD1. CDR1 and CDR2 from the germline V gene are SGHDT and YYEEEE. With V trimmed by 4 bases and J by 2 bases, 7 bases remained unmatched. This CDR3 region has 16 residues. CDR3 DNA: TGTGCCAGCAGCCGAATGGGACAGGGGGAACAAGAGACCCAGTACTTC. Translating gives CASSRMGQGEQETQYF.

The chain links TRBV24-1 to TRBJ2-7, with 9 bases matching TRBD2. The V gene's germline CDR1 is KGHDR and CDR2 SFDVKD. This CDR3 contains 14 residues. V shed 5 bases, J shed 2 bases, and the junction held 3 bases outside the gene matches. This chain's CDR3 is CATSAAGGPYEQYF. The CDR3, as DNA: TGTGCCACCAGTGCGGCGGGAGGGCCCTACGAGCAGTACTTC.

The chain is built from TRBV27 and TRBJ1-5; no firm D call. Germline-derived CDR1 and CDR2 are MNHEY and SMNVEV (reference sequence). The V gene lost 5 bases and the J gene lost 0 bases, with 14 bases spanning the gap. The CDR3 loop spans 16 amino acids. The CDR3 DNA sequence: TGTGCCAGCAGTCTGTCCCGGGGTAATAGCAATCAGCCCCAGCATTTT. It is translated as CASSLSRGNSNQPQHF.

The chain joins TRBV30 to TRBJ1-4; no reliable D call. The V gene's germline CDR1 is GTSNPN and CDR2 SVGIG (reference sequence). The CDR3 totals 14 residues. Trimming removed 0 bases at V and 8 bases at J, with 13 bases between. The CDR3 is CAWSVVPVREKLFF. The DNA of the CDR3 is TGTGCCTGGAGTGTAGTCCCCGTGAGGGAAAAACTGTTTTTT.

The rearrangement links TRBV3-1 (or the pseudogene TRBV3-2) to TRBJ1-6; 9 bases align to TRBD1. The CDR3 extends over 15 amino acids. From germline, CDR1 is LGHDT and CDR2 YNNKEL (reference sequence). The V gene end was trimmed by 2 bases and the J gene end by 9 bases; junction bases not matched to a gene: 5. As DNA, the CDR3 is TGTGCCAGCAGCCAAACTCCGGGACAGGGTTCACCCCTCCACTTT. This encodes CASSQTPGQGSPLHF.

J is TRBJ2-7 and V is TRBV30; 8 positions agree with TRBD2. There are 14 residues in the CDR3. V trimming: 5 bases; J trimming: 2 bases; junction bases outside the gene matches: 8. Germline values: CDR1 GTSNPN, CDR2 SVGIG (reference sequence). The CDR3 bases are TGTGCCTGGGACTCGAGCGGGGGCCCCTACGAGCAGTACTTC. Protein sequence: CAWDSSGGPYEQYF.

This rearrangement joins TRBV19 to TRBJ2-6; the D gene is possibly TRBD1 (6 bases). This CDR3 comprises 18 residues. Trimming cost V 5 bases and J 0 bases, with 17 bases left between them. Germline lookup yields CDR1 LNHDA and CDR2 SQIVND (reference sequence). CDR3 sequence: CASSARTERSSGANVLTF. The CDR3 DNA reads TGTGCCAGTAGTGCAAGGACAGAACGAAGCTCTGGGGCCAACGTCCTGACTTTC.

V usage is TRBV11-2 and J usage is TRBJ1-1, with D tentatively TRBD1 (6 bases). The CDR3 is 12 residues long. Trimming stripped 6 bases from V and 10 bases from J, with 15 bases between. Germline CDR1 SGHAT, CDR2 FQNNGV. CDR3 residues: CASSPPTGLAFF. CDR3 nucleotide sequence: TGTGCCAGCAGTCCTCCGACAGGACTAGCTTTCTTT.

This clone was seen a handful of times. The rearrangement links TRBV7-9 to TRBJ2-7, with TRBD2 identical over 10 bases. After removal of 2 bases from V and 2 bases from J, the junction contained 6 bases not matched to a gene. Germline V gives CDR1 SEHNR, CDR2 FQNEAQ (reference sequence). The CDR3 runs to 16 residues. In DNA, the CDR3 is TGTGCCAGCAGCTTAAAAGGGAGCGGGAGGGCCTACGAGCAGTACTTC. Amino acid sequence: CASSLKGSGRAYEQYF.

V is TRBV5-6 and J is TRBJ1-1; possibly TRBD1 for D (5 bases). V was shortened by 1 base and J by 1 base, with 5 bases between the two germline ends. The CDR3 consists of 13 residues. The V gene's germline CDR1 is SGHDT and CDR2 YYEEEE. The CDR3 nucleotides read TGTGCCAGCAGCTTGCAGGGGAACACTGAAGCTTTCTTT. This encodes CASSLQGNTEAFF.